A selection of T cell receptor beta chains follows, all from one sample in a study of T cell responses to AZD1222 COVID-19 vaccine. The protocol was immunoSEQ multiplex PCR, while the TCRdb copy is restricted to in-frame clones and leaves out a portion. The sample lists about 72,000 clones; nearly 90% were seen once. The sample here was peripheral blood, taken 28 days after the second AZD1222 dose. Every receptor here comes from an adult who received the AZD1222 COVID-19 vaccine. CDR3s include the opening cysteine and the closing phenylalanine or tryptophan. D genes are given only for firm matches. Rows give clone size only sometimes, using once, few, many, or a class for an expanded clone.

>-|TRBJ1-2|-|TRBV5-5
CAISGWVNYGYTF
TGTGCCATCTCGGGGTGGGTTAACTATGGCTACACCTTC
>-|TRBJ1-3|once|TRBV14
CASSQDKGPGNTIYF
TGTGCCAGCAGCCAAGATAAGGGTCCTGGAAACACCATATATTTT
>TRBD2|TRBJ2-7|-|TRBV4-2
CASSQDLGLGSEQYF
TGTGCCAGCAGCCAAGATCTGGGACTAGGATCCGAGCAGTACTTC
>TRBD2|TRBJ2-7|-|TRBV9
CASSGGASGRNSYEQYF
TGTGCCAGCAGCGGGGGGGCTAGCGGGAGAAACTCCTACGAGCAGTACTTC
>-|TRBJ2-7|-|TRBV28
CASSLTPPQRYEQYF
TGTGCCAGCAGTTTAACCCCCCCCCAGCGCTACGAGCAGTACTTC
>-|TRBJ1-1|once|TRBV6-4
CASSLDRHTEAFF
TGTGCCAGCAGCCTCGACAGACACACTGAAGCTTTCTTT
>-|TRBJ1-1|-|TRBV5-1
CASSFEMGGPAEAFF
TGCGCCAGCAGCTTCGAGATGGGGGGCCCTGCTGAAGCTTTCTTT
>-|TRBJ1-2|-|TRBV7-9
CASSSQGNYGYTF
TGTGCCAGCAGTTCCCAGGGTAACTATGGCTACACCTTC
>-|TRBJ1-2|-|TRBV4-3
CASSQDRAGVGGYTF
TGCGCCAGCAGCCAAGACAGGGCGGGCGTCGGAGGCTACACCTTC
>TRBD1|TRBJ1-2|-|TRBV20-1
CSASTGALYGYTF
TGCAGTGCTAGTACAGGGGCCCTCTATGGCTACACCTTC
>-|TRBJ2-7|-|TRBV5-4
CASSLAQGLIYEQYF
TGTGCCAGCAGCTTGGCGCAGGGGCTCATCTACGAGCAGTACTTC
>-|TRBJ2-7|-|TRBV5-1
CASSSGTVTYEQYF
TGCGCCAGCAGCTCCGGGACGGTAACCTACGAGCAGTACTTC
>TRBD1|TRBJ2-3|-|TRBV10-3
CAISESLQGATDTQYF
TGTGCCATCAGTGAGTCGTTGCAGGGGGCTACAGATACGCAGTATTTT
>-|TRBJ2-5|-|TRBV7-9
CASSSQGKETQYF
TGTGCCAGCAGCTCCCAGGGGAAAGAGACCCAGTACTTC
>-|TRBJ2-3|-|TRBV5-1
CASSSGSTDTQYF
TGCGCCAGCAGCTCCGGCTCTACAGATACGCAGTATTTT
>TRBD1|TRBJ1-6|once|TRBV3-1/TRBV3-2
CASSRGQGAKNSPLHF
TGTGCCAGCAGCCGCGGACAGGGGGCGAAAAATTCACCCCTCCACTTT
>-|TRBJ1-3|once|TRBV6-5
CASRILGSGNTIYF
TGTGCCAGCAGGATCCTCGGCTCTGGAAACACCATATATTTT
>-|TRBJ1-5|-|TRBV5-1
CASSTRQLGQPQHF
TGCGCCAGCAGCACCCGACAGCTCGGTCAGCCCCAGCATTTT
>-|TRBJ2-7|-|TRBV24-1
CATSDFTSSGEQYF
TGTGCCACCAGTGATTTTACGTCCTCCGGCGAGCAGTACTTC
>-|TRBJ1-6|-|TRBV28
CASKMGGDFTPLHF
TGTGCCAGCAAAATGGGGGGGGACTTTACACCCCTCCACTTT
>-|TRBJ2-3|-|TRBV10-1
CASSHGDTDTQYF
TGCGCCAGCAGTCACGGAGACACAGATACGCAGTATTTT
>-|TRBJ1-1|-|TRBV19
CASSIPPGETEAFF
TGTGCCAGTAGTATACCCCCGGGGGAAACTGAAGCTTTCTTT
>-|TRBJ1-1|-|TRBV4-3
CASSQDLGSAAFF
TGCGCCAGCAGCCAAGATTTAGGCTCTGCAGCTTTCTTT
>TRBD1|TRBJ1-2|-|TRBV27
CASSLGTGVDGYTF
TGTGCCAGCAGTTTAGGGACAGGGGTTGATGGCTACACCTTC
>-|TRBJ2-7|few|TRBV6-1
CASSEGTPSREQYF
TGTGCCAGCAGTGAGGGGACACCATCTCGCGAGCAGTACTTC
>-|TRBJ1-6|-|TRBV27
CASKAQGEPWGPLHF
TGTGCCAGCAAAGCACAGGGTGAGCCCTGGGGACCCCTCCACTTT
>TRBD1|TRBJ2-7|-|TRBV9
CASSVGGQAYEQYF
TGTGCCAGCAGCGTAGGAGGACAGGCCTACGAGCAGTACTTC